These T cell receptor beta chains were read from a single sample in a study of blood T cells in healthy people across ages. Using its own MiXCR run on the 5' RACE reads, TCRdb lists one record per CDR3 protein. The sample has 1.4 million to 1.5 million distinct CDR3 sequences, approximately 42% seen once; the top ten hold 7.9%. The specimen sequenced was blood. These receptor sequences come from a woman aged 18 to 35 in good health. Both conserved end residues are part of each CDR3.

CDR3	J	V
CASSFYGSYEQYF	TRBJ2-7	TRBV12-3/TRBV12-4
CSARAPSAGKLSSYNSPLHF	TRBJ1-6	TRBV20-1
CASRGGGKRNTEAFF	TRBJ1-1	TRBV6-4
CASSVMGRQGSPGYTF	TRBJ1-2	TRBV9
CASSFGGTVPSYEQYF	TRBJ2-7	TRBV27
CASSQDIRGTNEKLFF	TRBJ1-4	TRBV4-1
CAIGDSEGPAGTYEQYF	NA	TRBV10-3
CATNSRGKGGEGNQPQHF	TRBJ1-5	TRBV12-5
CASSYSTWGTDPPGTQYF	NA	TRBV6-5
CASSMDRGYEQYF	NA	TRBV5-1
CASTPDVQGVGETQYF	TRBJ2-5	TRBV12-3/TRBV12-4
CASSLNPYEQYF	TRBJ2-7	TRBV5-1
CASSQDQSPQPQHF	TRBJ1-5	TRBV4-1
CANSFRGDNEQFF	TRBJ2-1	TRBV10-3
CATNPGPTIKSSYEQYF	TRBJ2-7	TRBV27
CASSPGTSDQETQYF	TRBJ2-5	TRBV27
CAIRFGENYGYTF	TRBJ1-2	TRBV10-3
CSAREGGNNEQYF	TRBJ2-5	TRBV20-1
CSARDREGAISYEQYF	TRBJ2-7	TRBV20-1
CASSFAGLAGVTQYF	TRBJ2-5	TRBV7-8
CSASPGGTDTQYF	TRBJ2-3	TRBV20-1
CSVVLDTIYF	TRBJ1-3	TRBV29-1
CASTLAGQEEEQYF	TRBJ2-5	TRBV28
CASSLSAGGTEAFF	TRBJ1-1	TRBV27
CSAEPGGADYNKQYF	TRBJ2-7	TRBV20-1
CASSTRQGRGTEAFF	TRBJ1-1	TRBV7-2
CASNYAGTQYF	TRBJ2-3	TRBV27
CSGLQETQYF	TRBJ2-5	TRBV20-1
CAISEPKSGTPYNEQFF	TRBJ2-1	TRBV10-3
CASSPAAKGEQYF	TRBJ2-5	TRBV14
CASSGNRGGYEQYF	NA	TRBV11-2
CASSHPSGVLRGTEAFF	TRBJ1-1	TRBV14
CASSLLVGDTQYF	TRBJ2-3	TRBV6-4
CASSWVDSGRAQYF	TRBJ2-7	TRBV28
CATTDGTWGETQYF	TRBJ2-5	TRBV15
CASSQELPGGAGNTIYF	TRBJ1-3	TRBV3-1
CASSKEGPSGFKLYEQYF	TRBJ2-7	TRBV21-1